This paragraph reports one TCR beta chain. Its recognized antigen is unknown. No base quality values were provided; no much bigger clone lies one nucleotide off. The data were taken from a study of CD8 T cells in Susac syndrome (dated 2019 in TCRdb). At the level of the whole study: Among the sequenced Susac syndrome patients, about 6 had clinically active disease and eight were in clinical remission. At blood withdrawal, Susac syndrome patients were therapy-naive, treated with corticosteroids (with IVIg additionally given to some), or treated with IVIg alone. The study used repertoire sequencing to test whether antigen drove CD8+ T cell activation and differentiation in Susac syndrome. CD8+ T cell repertoire clonality was compared between some 12 healthy donors, approximately 14 Susac syndrome patients and fewer than 19 multiple sclerosis patients.

Peripheral blood CD8+ and CD4+ T cells from healthy donors, Susac syndrome patients and multiple sclerosis patients were profiled by high-throughput TCR beta sequencing. The Susac syndrome patients fulfilled recently defined diagnostic criteria for definite or probable disease. Bulk CD8+ and CD4+ T cells were purified by magnetic negative isolation, while CD8+ TEMRA cells were enriched using FACS. Blood was drawn into EDTA tubes, processed within 24 hours, and PBMCs were isolated by density gradient centrifugation. PBMCs intended for TCR sequencing were cryopreserved in liquid nitrogen and thawed later in a water bath at 37 degrees C. The sorted or isolated CD4+, CD8+ and CD8+ TEMRA cells reached a purity of at least 90%. V was cut back by 3 bases and J by 0 bases, leaving a gap of 7 bases between them. The CDR3 measures 14 amino acids from cysteine to phenylalanine. This entry keeps only the CDR3 DNA: 42 bases, framed from base 1. As encoded in the germline V gene, CDR1 is SGDLS while CDR2 is YYNGEE.

RNA was extracted using the RNeasy kit, and roughly 0.5 to 1 microgram was reverse transcribed with random hexamers. The immunoSEQ multiplex PCR assay, covering 54 Vbeta and 13 Jbeta segments, was used to amplify TCR beta CDR3 regions. Bias from PCR amplification was corrected by using a synthetic template baseline for primer optimization and for computational correction. As for how the authors treated the data: Reads were annotated to V, D and J genes per IMGT and analyzed with immunoSEQ Analyzer, keeping only productive sequences. Clonality was computed as one minus Shannon entropy normalized by log2 of the number of productive unique sequences. For each patient and control, public and private clones were evaluated within the 100 most prevalent clones. Clones were defined as Susac-specific if absent from the healthy and MS cohorts, from some 1,000 published viral clones and from other ImmuneACCESS disease sequences. Clones were called with MiXCR by TCRdb after fastp trimmed the public reads at Q25, and only in-frame beta chains were retained. Each entry is one CDR3 protein sequence, shown with its most common DNA and genes. None of the V and J calls come from the authors' own analysis; TCRdb made them. The sample contains around 200,000 distinct CDR3 sequences, 95% of them found a single time. The ten largest clones add up to 0.15% to 0.2% of the sample.

General findings and caveats noted by the study authors: Clonal expansion was seen in Susac syndrome CD8+ repertoires, peaking in CD8+ TEMRA cells and being greater in clinically active patients than in remitting ones. The number of individuals in the TCR sequencing and HLA analysis was recognized as being relatively small. Roughly 15 Susac-specific public clones were identified in the total CD8+ repertoire, and several Susac-specific public clones were identified in the CD8+ TEMRA repertoire.

Material: CD8+ T cells from PBMCs. The receptor chain draws on TRBV9 and TRBJ1-5, with no confident D gene call. This receptor was obtained from a human donor with Susac syndrome. The CDR3 has the sequence CASSAGDSNQPQHF. The DNA reads TGTGCCAGCAGCGCTGGGGATAGCAATCAGCCCCAGCATTTT.